A selection of T cell receptor beta chains follows, all from one sample in a study of T cells in tumors after PD-1 blockade. TCRdb's table, derived via immunoSEQ multiplex PCR, lists solely in-frame clones and lacks some. Among 35,000 or so clones, roughly 78% were seen once, and the ten largest hold 30% to 40%. The sample consisted of PBMCs, taken before anti-PD-1 treatment. These receptors originate from a human donor with basal cell carcinoma. The CDR3 runs from the conserved cysteine through the conserved F or W. A D gene is named only where the DNA matches it firmly. Clone size is not always given. Where it is, it says once, few, many or a class for expanded clones.

CDR3: CASGLVRGTGGEGEQYF; DNA: TGTGCTAGTGGTTTGGTAAGGGGGACAGGGGGCGAGGGCGAGCAGTACTTC; J: TRBJ2-7; D: TRBD1; size: -; V: TRBV12-5
CDR3: CASSRPGTGDYNSPLHF; DNA: TGTGCCAGCAGCCGTCCCGGGACAGGGGACTATAATTCACCCCTCCACTTT; J: TRBJ1-6; D: TRBD1; size: -; V: TRBV27
CDR3: CASSDKNTGELFF; DNA: TGTGCCAGCAGCGATAAGAACACCGGGGAGCTGTTTTTT; J: TRBJ2-2; D: -; size: -; V: TRBV11-3
CDR3: CASSWGGSVDTGELFF; DNA: TGTGCCAGTAGTTGGGGGGGGTCCGTTGACACCGGGGAGCTGTTTTTT; J: TRBJ2-2; D: TRBD2; size: -; V: TRBV19
CDR3: CASSYGGRGKKLFF; DNA: TGTGCCAGCAGTTACGGGGGCAGGGGCAAAAAACTGTTTTTT; J: TRBJ1-4; D: -; size: -; V: TRBV6-2/TRBV6-3
CDR3: CASSQDFDGPYEQYF; DNA: TGTGCCAGCAGCCAAGATTTCGACGGTCCCTACGAGCAGTACTTC; J: TRBJ2-7; D: -; size: few; V: TRBV3-1/TRBV3-2
CDR3: CASRGRASYEQYF; DNA: TGTGCCAGCAGGGGTAGGGCCTCCTACGAGCAGTACTTC; J: TRBJ2-7; D: -; size: -; V: TRBV3-1/TRBV3-2
CDR3: CASGQGLLGDTQYF; DNA: TGTGCCTCCGGACAGGGGCTACTCGGGGATACGCAGTATTTT; J: TRBJ2-3; D: TRBD1; size: -; V: TRBV10-3
CDR3: CASSQLRDWGYNEQFF; DNA: TGCGCCAGCAGCCAGCTCCGGGACTGGGGGTACAATGAGCAGTTCTTC; J: TRBJ2-1; D: -; size: -; V: TRBV4-1
CDR3: CASSLRGQLYSSEQYF; DNA: TGTGCCAGCAGCTTACGGGGACAGCTCTATTCCAGCGAGCAGTACTTC; J: TRBJ2-7; D: TRBD1; size: -; V: TRBV7-2
CDR3: CASSQAKRGGSNEQFF; DNA: TGCGCCAGCAGCCAAGCGAAGCGGGGGGGCTCCAATGAGCAGTTCTTC; J: TRBJ2-1; D: TRBD2; size: few; V: TRBV4-3
CDR3: CASSFRSGRDTGELFF; DNA: TGTGCCAGCAGCTTTCGTAGCGGGAGGGACACCGGGGAGCTGTTTTTT; J: TRBJ2-2; D: TRBD2; size: -; V: TRBV7-2
CDR3: CASSPRDRLYEAFF; DNA: TGTGCCAGCAGCCCACGGGACAGACTTTATGAAGCTTTCTTT; J: TRBJ1-1; D: TRBD1; size: few; V: TRBV7-9
CDR3: CASSLHPRGSSSTDTQYF; DNA: TGTGCCAGCAGCTTACACCCACGGGGCAGTTCTAGCACAGATACGCAGTATTTT; J: TRBJ2-3; D: -; size: -; V: TRBV7-7
CDR3: CASRQWGLAYSYNEQFF; DNA: TGTGCCAGCAGGCAGTGGGGACTAGCGTATTCCTACAATGAGCAGTTCTTC; J: TRBJ2-1; D: TRBD2; size: -; V: TRBV27
CDR3: CASSPRQLNTEAFF; DNA: TGCGCCAGCAGCCCCCGACAGTTGAACACTGAAGCTTTCTTT; J: TRBJ1-1; D: -; size: -; V: TRBV4-1
CDR3: CASTNPPTEAFF; DNA: TGTGCCAGTACCAATCCCCCCACTGAAGCTTTCTTT; J: TRBJ1-1; D: -; size: few; V: TRBV19
CDR3: CASSVAWLPGAYNEQFF; DNA: TGTGCCAGCAGCGTAGCGTGGCTCCCGGGGGCCTACAATGAGCAGTTCTTC; J: TRBJ2-1; D: -; size: few; V: TRBV9
CDR3: CASSLESEQYF; DNA: TGTGCCAGCAGCTTAGAGTCGGAGCAGTACTTC; J: TRBJ2-7; D: -; size: once; V: TRBV7-9
CDR3: CASSIGPETGNEQFF; DNA: TGTGCCAGTAGTATTGGGCCCGAGACGGGCAATGAGCAGTTCTTC; J: TRBJ2-1; D: -; size: -; V: TRBV19
CDR3: CARGNPDTQYF; DNA: TGTGCCAGGGGTAACCCAGATACGCAGTATTTT; J: TRBJ2-3; D: -; size: -; V: TRBV7-2
CDR3: CASSQQVLGTDTQYF; DNA: TGTGCCAGCAGCCAACAGGTCTTGGGAACAGATACGCAGTATTTT; J: TRBJ2-3; D: -; size: -; V: TRBV7-8
CDR3: CASSQEAAPTDTQYF; DNA: TGCGCCAGCAGCCAAGAGGCCGCCCCGACAGATACGCAGTATTTT; J: TRBJ2-3; D: -; size: -; V: TRBV4-3
CDR3: CASSSYRDQPQHF; DNA: TGTGCCAGCAGCTCCTACAGAGATCAGCCCCAGCATTTT; J: TRBJ1-5; D: -; size: few; V: TRBV7-2
CDR3: CASSSHRGTVVPGNTIYF; DNA: TGTGCCAGCAGCTCGCACCGAGGGACGGTCGTTCCTGGAAACACCATATATTTT; J: TRBJ1-3; D: -; size: medium-sized; V: TRBV7-9
CDR3: CASSDTGANSGNTIYF; DNA: TGTGCCAGCAGCGACACAGGCGCGAACTCTGGAAACACCATATATTTT; J: TRBJ1-3; D: -; size: -; V: TRBV9
CDR3: CASIGTGKSDTQYF; DNA: TGTGCCAGCATAGGGACAGGAAAGTCAGATACGCAGTATTTT; J: TRBJ2-3; D: TRBD1; size: -; V: TRBV25-1
CDR3: CASSRSSAPEETQYF; DNA: TGTGCCAGCAGCCGAAGCTCGGCCCCGGAAGAGACCCAGTACTTC; J: TRBJ2-5; D: -; size: -; V: TRBV7-3
CDR3: CASSPGRGRGVREQYF; DNA: TGTGCCAGCAGCCCAGGGAGGGGCAGGGGAGTGAGGGAGCAGTACTTC; J: TRBJ2-7; D: -; size: once; V: TRBV5-6
CDR3: CASSRTDTQYF; DNA: TGTGCCAGCTCGAGAACAGATACGCAGTATTTT; J: TRBJ2-3; D: -; size: -; V: TRBV9
CDR3: CASSFGIEGDGGYTF; DNA: TGTGCCAGCAGCTTTGGGATAGAGGGGGATGGTGGCTACACCTTC; J: TRBJ1-2; D: -; size: -; V: TRBV11-3
CDR3: CASSPGQGDSKPGELFF; DNA: TGTGCCAGCAGCCCGGGACAGGGGGATTCGAAACCCGGGGAGCTGTTTTTT; J: TRBJ2-2; D: TRBD1; size: -; V: TRBV7-9
CDR3: CASRLGRAGDTDTQYF; DNA: TGCGCCAGCAGACTTGGGAGGGCGGGGGACACAGATACGCAGTATTTT; J: TRBJ2-3; D: TRBD2; size: few; V: TRBV5-1
CDR3: CASSEAQGDYGYTF; DNA: TGTGCCAGCAGTGAAGCGCAGGGGGACTATGGCTACACCTTC; J: TRBJ1-2; D: TRBD1; size: -; V: TRBV6-1
CDR3: CASSVGERVQETQYF; DNA: TGTGCCAGCAGCGTAGGTGAGCGGGTACAGGAGACCCAGTACTTC; J: TRBJ2-5; D: -; size: few; V: TRBV9
CDR3: CASSPTFGRKTDTQYF; DNA: TGTGCCAGCAGCCCTACTTTTGGGAGGAAGACAGATACGCAGTATTTT; J: TRBJ2-3; D: -; size: few; V: TRBV28
CDR3: CASSLATEPSPYGYTF; DNA: TGTGCCAGCAGCTTAGCCACGGAGCCATCTCCCTATGGCTACACCTTC; J: TRBJ1-2; D: -; size: few; V: TRBV11-3
CDR3: CASRPTGAADSTDTQYF; DNA: TGTGCCAGCAGGCCGACCGGGGCAGCCGATAGCACAGATACGCAGTATTTT; J: TRBJ2-3; D: -; size: -; V: TRBV9
CDR3: CASSKDGKNTEAFF; DNA: TGTGCCAGCAGCAAAGACGGGAAGAACACTGAAGCTTTCTTT; J: TRBJ1-1; D: -; size: -; V: TRBV4-2
CDR3: CASGGGNSRHGINGYTF; DNA: TGTGCCTCCGGGGGTGGAAACAGCCGCCACGGAATTAATGGCTACACCTTC; J: TRBJ1-2; D: -; size: -; V: TRBV2
CDR3: CASSLVSLTNTQYF; DNA: TGTGCCAGCAGCTTAGTGAGTCTTACAAATACGCAGTATTTT; J: TRBJ2-3; D: -; size: -; V: TRBV7-9
CDR3: CASRLSANTEAFF; DNA: TGTGCCAGCAGGTTGTCGGCTAACACTGAAGCTTTCTTT; J: TRBJ1-1; D: -; size: -; V: TRBV5-4